These T cell receptor beta chains were read from a single sample in a study of blood T cells in healthy people across ages. TCRdb reanalysed the 5' RACE reads using MiXCR and keeps one entry per CDR3 protein. The sample has approximately 800,000 distinct CDR3 sequences, approximately 67% seen once; the top ten hold about a quarter. The sequencing sample was made of blood. These receptors originate from a man aged 25-45 years in good health. The CDR3 runs from the conserved cysteine through the conserved F or W. The D gene is left open where the match is weak. Where a row states a size, it is once, few, many or the class of an expanded clone; other rows omit it.

j_gene: TRBJ2-7
abundance: few
v_gene: TRBV10-3
d_gene: TRBD1
CDR3aa: CAITRDSSYEQYF
CDR3nt: TGTGCCATCACTCGGGACAGCTCCTACGAGCAGTACTTC

j_gene: TRBJ1-1
abundance: NA
v_gene: TRBV6-5
d_gene: NA
CDR3aa: CASSSPRDTEAFF
CDR3nt: TGTGCCAGCAGTAGTCCGCGGGACACTGAAGCTTTCTTT

j_gene: TRBJ2-7
abundance: few
v_gene: TRBV27
d_gene: TRBD1
CDR3aa: CASSRRVRDRNYEQYF
CDR3nt: TGTGCCAGCAGTCGTAGAGTCCGGGACAGGAATTACGAGCAGTACTTC

j_gene: TRBJ2-7
abundance: NA
v_gene: TRBV6-2/TRBV6-3
d_gene: NA
CDR3aa: CASSHPTGSYEQYF
CDR3nt: TGTGCCAGCAGTCACCCGACAGGTTCCTACGAGCAGTACTTC

j_gene: TRBJ2-3
abundance: few
v_gene: TRBV3-1
d_gene: TRBD2
CDR3aa: CASSPTSFTDTQYF
CDR3nt: TGTGCCAGCAGCCCGACTAGCTTCACAGATACGCAGTATTTT

j_gene: TRBJ2-1
abundance: NA
v_gene: TRBV7-2
d_gene: NA
CDR3aa: CASSSLAGYEQFF
CDR3nt: TGTGCCAGCAGCTCCCTAGCCGGCTATGAGCAGTTCTTC

j_gene: TRBJ1-2
abundance: NA
v_gene: TRBV5-1
d_gene: NA
CDR3aa: CASSSPGEGLSNYGYTF
CDR3nt: TGCGCCAGCAGCTCACCTGGAGAGGGGCTCTCCAACTATGGCTACACCTTC

j_gene: TRBJ2-1
abundance: NA
v_gene: TRBV20-1
d_gene: TRBD1
CDR3aa: CSARESRTDRGSYNEQFF
CDR3nt: TGCAGTGCTAGAGAGAGCCGCACTGACAGGGGTTCCTACAATGAGCAGTTCTTC

j_gene: TRBJ1-2
abundance: NA
v_gene: TRBV27
d_gene: NA
CDR3aa: CASSPVTNNYGYTF
CDR3nt: TGTGCCAGCAGTCCCGTGACAAATAACTATGGCTACACCTTC

j_gene: TRBJ2-3
abundance: NA
v_gene: TRBV5-5
d_gene: NA
CDR3aa: CASSFSLGLEQYF
CDR3nt: TGTGCCAGCAGCTTTAGCTTGGGTTTGGAACAGTATTTT

j_gene: TRBJ2-7
abundance: NA
v_gene: TRBV28
d_gene: NA
CDR3aa: CASSLPVGGIYEQYF
CDR3nt: TGTGCCAGCAGCCTCCCGGTGGGTGGGATCTACGAGCAGTACTTC

j_gene: TRBJ1-1
abundance: few
v_gene: TRBV25-1
d_gene: NA
CDR3aa: CASSGYEAFF
CDR3nt: TGTGCCAGCAGTGGCTATGAAGCTTTCTTT

j_gene: TRBJ2-3
abundance: NA
v_gene: TRBV4-3
d_gene: TRBD2
CDR3aa: CASSLFRTSGSAQYF
CDR3nt: TGCGCCAGCAGCCTTTTCCGGACTAGCGGGTCCGCGCAGTATTTT

j_gene: TRBJ2-7
abundance: few
v_gene: TRBV5-1
d_gene: NA
CDR3aa: CASSLARSEQYF
CDR3nt: TGCGCCAGCAGCTTGGCACGGAGCGAGCAGTACTTC

j_gene: TRBJ2-1
abundance: NA
v_gene: TRBV6-1
d_gene: NA
CDR3aa: CASSLRDTYKEQFF
CDR3nt: TGTGCCAGCAGTCTCCGGGACACGTACAAGGAGCAGTTCTTC

j_gene: TRBJ2-7
abundance: NA
v_gene: TRBV7-2
d_gene: NA
CDR3aa: CASSPPVSSYEQYF
CDR3nt: TGTGCCAGCAGCCCTCCGGTAAGCTCCTACGAGCAGTACTTC

j_gene: TRBJ2-7
abundance: NA
v_gene: TRBV7-2
d_gene: NA
CDR3aa: CASSLGWGNYEQYF
CDR3nt: TGTGCCAGCAGCTTAGGGTGGGGGAACTACGAGCAGTACTTC

j_gene: TRBJ2-7
abundance: few
v_gene: TRBV28
d_gene: TRBD2
CDR3aa: CASRSPGRGAHSYEQYF
CDR3nt: TGTGCCAGCAGGTCCCCCGGGCGGGGGGCTCACTCCTACGAGCAGTACTTC